The clone carrying this T cell receptor beta chain has just one count. Its matching antigen is unknown. The junction and the germline gene differ at one end; a read error may be behind it. This entry belongs to a study of Ad26.COV2.S vaccination and SARS-CoV-2 variants. The germline CDR1 and CDR2 sequences are SGHTA and FQGNSA. The CDR3 is 14 residues long. Treatment specified: roughly 19 received Ad26.COV2.S at low or high dose, single or two shots; several received placebo; per-sample allocation not given. Sampling was performed 63 days after the first vaccine or placebo injection. The data were produced by immunoSEQ multiplex PCR, yet TCRdb's version contains in-frame clones alone and is incomplete. The table lists about 350,000 clones, roughly 91% of them singletons. Study conclusions and caveats: Considerable breadth of spike-specific CD8+ and CD4+ T cell responses has reportedly been documented following vaccination.

The chain employs TRBV7-2 and TRBJ2-3, with a tentative D call TRBD2 (6 bases). Sample: peripheral blood, taken in a trial of Ad26.COV2.S vaccine versus placebo. This sequence was found in a person aged 18-65 years who received the Ad26.COV2.S COVID-19 vaccine or a placebo. The CDR3 protein is CASNLRSGGDTQYF. The CDR3 nucleotides are TGTGCCAGCAACTTACGGTCTGGGGGGGATACGCAGTATTTT.